The present T cell receptor beta chain was sequenced within a study of blood T cell repertoires in COVID-19. Some clones are missing from TCRdb's copy, which holds only in-frame ones; the method was immunoSEQ multiplex PCR. The table shows 140,000 or so clones, with around four fifths occurring only once. Each participant's cohort was designated according to participant-reported clinical history. This CDR3 spans 16 amino acids. Germline V gives CDR1 KGHSH, CDR2 LQKENI. Trimming cost V 2 bases and J 9 bases; bases outside gene matches: 6. The chain couples TRBV18 to TRBJ1-6; TRBD1 matches 11 bases. Sequences were obtained from PBMCs or T cells enriched from blood (not recorded which). This TCR was sampled from a woman aged 40 to 55 who had recovered from COVID-19. CDR3 in DNA: TGTGCCAGCTCACCATATACGGACAGGGGGCGTTCACCCCTCCACTTT. Translation gives CASSPYTDRGRSPLHF.